This T cell receptor (beta chain) was sequenced in a study of cytomegalovirus exposure and HLA in healthy donors. As for the study in general: Among 398 genotyped donors, about 83% fell in the Caucasian-associated ancestry cluster.

The CDR3 length is 13 residues. Trimming stripped 5 bases from V and 0 bases from J, with 7 bases between. CDR1 LNHDA and CDR2 SQIVND come from the germline V gene (reference sequence). Remarks on this clone: The antigen is undetermined.

Whole-study results and caveats: In a later analysis, at a false discovery rate of 0.05, approximately 16,000 TCR beta sequences were associated with HLA alleles. Later on, a genetic analysis was performed. It linked a missense variant in DCLRE1C with V- and J-gene trimming of TCR beta.

The PCR used 60 Vbeta and 13 Jbeta primers. Clones were sequenced by immunoSEQ multiplex PCR, and TCRdb holds only the in-frame ones, with some missing. The sample has under 150,000 clones, roughly 72% seen once. Sequenced: PBMCs. This clonotype was obtained from a woman aged 45-65 years in good health and CMV-seronegative. V is TRBV19 and J is TRBJ2-5; TRBD1 is a possible D gene (6 bases). This CDR3 is CASSDRYQETQYF. As DNA, the CDR3 is TGTGCCAGTAGTGACAGGTACCAAGAGACCCAGTACTTC.